This entry lists 28 T cell receptor beta chains sequenced from one sample in a study of T cell clones after liver transplantation. Repertoires were generated with immunoSEQ multiplex PCR, while TCRdb's copy carries only in-frame clones and drops some. The repertoire includes around 71,000 clones, about 80% of them detected once, and about 0.79% sits in the top ten. The sequencing here drew on CD4+ T cells from blood, taken 12 months after liver transplant. Receptors were obtained from a human patient who received a liver transplant. The graft donor may be the source of some T cells.

This chain links TRBV6-5 with TRBJ1-2, with D possibly being TRBD1 (6 bases). Germline-derived CDR1 and CDR2 are MNHEY and SVGAGI. The CDR3 is made up of 13 amino acids. Trimming stripped 5 bases from V and 4 bases from J, with 11 bases between. The CDR3, as DNA: TGTGCCAGCAGTCACAGGGAGGGCTATGGCTACACCTTC. It is translated as CASSHREGYGYTF.

V is TRBV11-2 and J is TRBJ2-7, with 9 bases lining up with TRBD2. Germline values: CDR1 SGHAT, CDR2 FQNNGV. The CDR3 totals 15 residues. Trimming took 5 bases from V and 4 from J; bases not matched to a gene: 9. CDR3 amino acids: CASSLTRAGGYEQYF. CDR3 DNA: TGTGCCAGCAGCCTCACCCGCGCGGGAGGGTACGAGCAGTACTTC. Together with reference TRBV11-2 and TRBJ2-7, the CDR3 gives the full variable domain: EAGVAQSPRYKIIEKRQSVAFWCNPISGHATLYWYQQILGQGPKLLIQFQNNGVVDDSQLPKDRFSAERLKGVDSTLKIQPAKLEDSAVYLCASSLTRAGGYEQYFGPGTRLTVT.

The chain links TRBV2 to TRBJ2-7; 10 positions agree with TRBD1. The CDR3 totals 15 residues. Per germline, CDR1 SNHLY and CDR2 FYNNEI. The V segment lost 6 bases and the J segment 4 bases; nucleotides outside the gene matches: 9. CDR3 protein: CASRMDRDRGYEQYF. For the CDR3, the DNA is TGTGCCAGCAGGATGGACCGGGACAGGGGATACGAGCAGTACTTC.

V usage is TRBV5-1 and J usage is TRBJ2-1, with a weak D call TRBD2 (5 bases). V shed 9 bases and J shed 10 bases, with 29 bases lying between them. The germline V gene encodes CDR1 SGHRS and CDR2 YFSETQ. The CDR3 contains 16 residues. In DNA form, the CDR3 reads TGCGCCACCCTGTGGGAGAGGCCATACGGGGAGTCGGAGCAGTTCTTC. Translation: CATLWERPYGESEQFF.

CDR3 sequence reads: CAWSPKGRQGTEAFF. For the CDR3, the DNA is TGTGCCTGGAGCCCGAAGGGACGGCAAGGCACTGAAGCTTTCTTT. The V gene is TRBV30, the J gene TRBJ1-1; D possibly corresponds to TRBD1 (5 bases). The V end was cut by 3 bases, the J end by 4 bases, with 18 bases between. Germline V gene sequence: CDR1 GTSNPN, CDR2 SVGIG (reference sequence). CDR3 size: 15 residues.

This sequence joins TRBV7-9 and TRBJ2-6, with a possible D match to TRBD1 (7 bases). CDR1 and CDR2 (germline): SEHNR, FQNEAQ (reference sequence). The V end lost 5 bases, the J end lost 0 bases, and 17 bases lay between the germline ends. This CDR3 region has 18 residues. The CDR3 DNA reads TGTGCCAGCAGCGGCAGGGGGACTCGGGGCTCTGGGGCCAACGTCCTGACTTTC. It is translated as CASSGRGTRGSGANVLTF.

V usage is TRBV19 and J usage is TRBJ1-1, with D unresolved. CDR1 LNHDA and CDR2 SQIVND come from the germline V gene (reference sequence). The CDR3 contains 14 residues. Between the trimmed V and J ends, which lost 0 bases and 5 bases, there was a span of 10 bases. CDR3 sequence reads: CASSIDNRGTEAFF. In DNA, the CDR3 is TGTGCCAGTAGTATAGATAATCGGGGAACTGAAGCTTTCTTT.

V gene TRBV10-2 combines with J gene TRBJ1-1; D unresolved. CDR1 is WSHSY, CDR2 SAAADI, per germline. The CDR3 runs 14 residues. Trimming removed 3 bases from V and 4 bases from J, with 12 bases in between. The CDR3 is CASSDGWEGTEAFF. In DNA form, the CDR3 reads TGCGCCAGCAGTGACGGCTGGGAAGGCACTGAAGCTTTCTTT.

The chain joins TRBV19 to TRBJ2-7, with TRBD1 matching 9 bases. The CDR3 is 13 residues long. Germline V gives CDR1 LNHDA, CDR2 SQIVND (reference sequence). V gave up 5 bases and J gave up 5 bases; unmatched junction bases: 4. The CDR3 loop is CASSPGTGNEQYF. The CDR3 DNA reads as TGTGCCAGTAGTCCCGGGACAGGGAACGAGCAGTACTTC.

The chain employs TRBV15 and TRBJ2-1; D tentatively fits TRBD1 or TRBD2 (5 bases each). CDR1 LNHNV and CDR2 YYDKDF come from the germline V gene (reference sequence). The CDR3 totals 12 residues. Trimming removed 5 bases from V and 10 bases from J, with 12 bases in between. The CDR3 DNA is TGTGCCACCAGCGTCCCGGGACCCGAGCAGTTCTTC. Amino acid sequence: CATSVPGPEQFF.

For the CDR3, the DNA is TGTGCCAGCCACCCCCGGGGGGGGGCCGTTGAAAAACTGTTTTTT. Encoded protein: CASHPRGGAVEKLFF. This chain links TRBV11-2 with TRBJ1-4, with D maybe TRBD1 (6 bases). This CDR3 is built from 15 residues. Between the trimmed V and J ends, which lost 8 bases and 7 bases, there was a span of 20 bases. Germline-derived CDR1 and CDR2 are SGHAT and FQNNGV. Based on the CDR3 plus reference TRBV11-2 and TRBJ1-4, the full variable domain is EAGVAQSPRYKIIEKRQSVAFWCNPISGHATLYWYQQILGQGPKLLIQFQNNGVVDDSQLPKDRFSAERLKGVDSTLKIQPAKLEDSAVYLCASHPRGGAVEKLFFGSGTQLSVL.

The count of this clone is one. The chain employs TRBV4-3 and TRBJ1-4, with D tentatively TRBD1 (6 bases). Trimming left V 1 base short and J 8 bases short, with 11 bases between. This CDR3 has 14 residues. In germline, CDR1 is LGHNA, CDR2 YSLEER. CDR3 coding DNA: TGCGCCAGCAGCCAAGTAACAGGGCAAGAAAAACTGTTTTTT. Protein: CASSQVTGQEKLFF.

This clone came up a few times. The genes are TRBV5-6 and TRBJ1-3; unclear D gene. V lost 0 bases, J lost 0 bases, and 10 bases lay in between. The CDR3 length is 16 residues. Germline CDR1 is SGHDT and CDR2 is YYEEEE. CDR3 nucleotides: TGTGCCAGCAGCTTGGCGGGATTCTACTCTGGAAACACCATATATTTT. This encodes CASSLAGFYSGNTIYF.

This rearrangement joins TRBV9 to TRBJ2-2; maybe TRBD2 (6 bases). The CDR3 spans 15 residues. Germline values: CDR1 SGDLS, CDR2 YYNGEE. V lost 4 bases to trimming and J lost 1 base, with 11 bases between them. The CDR3 region is CASSLMGGNTGELFF. The CDR3, as DNA: TGTGCCAGCAGCCTCATGGGGGGGAACACCGGGGAGCTGTTTTTT.

The gene calls are TRBV28 and TRBJ2-7, with no clear D. The CDR3 totals 15 residues. V shed 4 bases and J shed 0 bases, with 13 bases lying between them. Germline CDR1 MDHEN, CDR2 SYDVKM. As DNA, the CDR3 is TGTGCCAGCAGTTATAGTTTTCCCTTCTCCTACGAGCAGTACTTC. Its translation is CASSYSFPFSYEQYF. The full variable domain, completed using reference TRBV28 and TRBJ2-7, is DVKVTQSSRYLVKRTGEKVFLECVQDMDHENMFWYRQDPGLGLRLIYFSYDVKMKEKGDIPEGYSVSREKKERFSLILESASTNQTSMYLCASSYSFPFSYEQYFGPGTRLTVT.

This rearrangement joins TRBV28 to TRBJ2-7, with D perhaps matching TRBD1 (6 bases). CDR1 MDHEN and CDR2 SYDVKM come from the germline V gene. The CDR3 covers 15 residues. Trimming stripped 3 bases from V and 4 bases from J, with 16 bases between. In DNA, the CDR3 is TGTGCCAGCAGTTTGGAAGGTACAGGGATGTACGAGCAGTACTTC. Translating gives CASSLEGTGMYEQYF.

The V call is TRBV5-1, the J call TRBJ1-2, with TRBD1 matching over 11 bases. Germline CDR1 reads SGHRS; CDR2 reads YFSETQ. V trimming: 4 bases; J trimming: 3 bases; junction bases outside the gene matches: 8. The CDR3 totals 16 residues. Written as DNA, the CDR3 is TGCGCCAGCAGCGCGGACAGGGGGCGCGGAGACTATGGCTACACCTTC. Translation: CASSADRGRGDYGYTF.

V is TRBV7-8 and J is TRBJ2-3; TRBD2 aligns across 11 bases. CDR1 is SGHVS, CDR2 FQNEAQ, per germline. The CDR3 consists of 19 residues. J lost 2 bases, V lost 0 bases, and 10 bases had no gene match. CDR3 DNA: TGTGCCAGCAGCTTAGCGTGGAGGGGACTAGCGGAGCACACAGATACGCAGTATTTT. Residues: CASSLAWRGLAEHTDTQYF.

This chain joins TRBV19 and TRBJ2-7, with a tentative D call TRBD1 (5 bases). The V end was cut by 4 bases, the J end by 1 base, with 17 bases between. The CDR3 has 16 amino acids. Germline V lookup: CDR1 LNHDA, CDR2 SQIVND (reference sequence). The CDR3 here is CASSKTRVLRSYEQYF. The CDR3 region has the DNA TGTGCCAGTAGTAAGACCAGGGTTTTAAGGTCCTACGAGCAGTACTTC.

The count of this clone is one. The chain combines TRBV13 with TRBJ2-7; D uncertain. Germline values: CDR1 PRHDT, CDR2 FYEKMQ (reference sequence). Trimming shortened V by 5 bases and J by 0 bases, and 20 bases separated the two germline ends. The CDR3 has 17 amino acids. CDR3 region: CASSPFRNLAISYEQYF. The CDR3 coding sequence is TGTGCCAGCAGCCCTTTCCGAAACTTGGCAATCTCCTACGAGCAGTACTTC.

The chain couples TRBV7-3 to TRBJ2-1, with D perhaps TRBD2 (7 bases). The CDR3 contains 17 residues. V lost 4 bases to trimming and J lost 1 base, with 17 bases between them. Per germline, CDR1 SGHTA and CDR2 FQGTGA. The CDR3 DNA follows: TGTGCCAGCAGCTCCCGTGGGGGCGGGAGTTCCTACAATGAGCAGTTCTTC. Protein: CASSSRGGGSSYNEQFF.

For this clone: Other DNA sequences from this sample encode an identical CDR3 as well. The chain has TRBV7-9 and TRBJ2-5, with D hard to call. V gave up 5 bases and J gave up 2 bases, with 3 bases separating them. The V gene's germline CDR1 is SEHNR and CDR2 FQNEAQ (reference sequence). The CDR3 sequence is 11 residues long. The CDR3 protein is CASSPQETQYF. The CDR3, as DNA: TGTGCCAGCAGCCCGCAAGAGACCCAGTACTTC.

This clone was recorded a few times. The V and J genes are TRBV28 and TRBJ1-1, with D possibly being TRBD1 (5 bases). V lost 2 bases to trimming and J lost 1 base, with 5 bases between them. From germline, CDR1 is MDHEN and CDR2 SYDVKM. This CDR3 spans 13 amino acids. CDR3 DNA: TGTGCCAGCAGTTTAAGGGGGAACACTGAAGCTTTCTTT. Translating gives CASSLRGNTEAFF.

The rearrangement uses TRBV27 and TRBJ1-4; 8 bases line up with TRBD1. The CDR3 contains 14 residues. With V trimmed by 5 bases and J by 7 bases, 6 bases remained unmatched. Germline V gene data show CDR1 as MNHEY and CDR2 as SMNVEV (reference sequence). The CDR3 DNA sequence: TGTGCCAGCAGTCGGACAGGGCCCAGTGAAAAACTGTTTTTT. Translating it yields CASSRTGPSEKLFF.

The chain recombines TRBV18 with TRBJ1-1, with TRBD1 as a possible D gene (6 bases). Trimming pared 0 bases from V and 8 bases from J, leaving 16 bases between. In germline, CDR1 is KGHSH, CDR2 LQKENI. The CDR3 loop spans 15 amino acids. The CDR3 is CASSPPTRGRNEAFF. The CDR3 bases are TGTGCCAGCTCACCACCAACCCGGGGGCGGAACGAAGCTTTCTTT.

This chain links TRBV6-5 with TRBJ2-7, with TRBD2 matching over 7 bases. The V gene's germline CDR1 is MNHEY and CDR2 SVGAGI. V was pared by 5 bases and J by 0 bases, with 4 bases of the junction left unmatched. This CDR3 comprises 14 residues. As DNA, the CDR3 is TGTGCCAGCAGTAGGGACTACATCTCCTACGAGCAGTACTTC. Translating gives CASSRDYISYEQYF.

The table lists this clone with a few counts. The chain carries TRBV10-3 and TRBJ2-7; D assignment may be TRBD1 or TRBD2 (5 bases each). Germline V gene lookup returns CDR1 ENHRY and CDR2 SYGVKD. Trimming took off 0 bases at V and 4 bases at J, with 10 bases between the two ends. This CDR3 is 14 amino acids long. CDR3 sequence (DNA): TGTGCCATCAGTGAGTCTTGGGGGTTATACGAGCAGTACTTC. Translation gives CAISESWGLYEQYF.

The J gene is TRBJ2-1, the V gene TRBV2; D may be TRBD1 (5 bases). Trimming took off 6 bases at V and 6 bases at J, with 9 bases between the two ends. The CDR3 loop spans 12 amino acids. Germline V gives CDR1 SNHLY, CDR2 FYNNEI. In DNA, the CDR3 is TGTGCCAGCAGGTGGGGCGGCAATGAGCAGTTCTTC. As protein: CASRWGGNEQFF.